This T cell receptor (beta chain) was found in a study of T cells and Merkel cell carcinoma outcomes. Study conclusions and caveats: In Merkel cell carcinoma, repertoire and T-cell density reportedly predicted outcomes.

Trimming shortened V by 5 bases and J by 3 bases, and 8 bases separated the two germline ends. The germline V gene encodes CDR1 MNHEY and CDR2 SVGAGI. The CDR3 is 13 amino acids. The table came from immunoSEQ multiplex PCR; TCRdb's copy has only in-frame clones and leaves some out. The sample records some 9,400 clones, less than 90% being singletons. This clone has more than one count but fewer than ten. Antigen: not known. Sample: tumor tissue from Merkel cell carcinoma. The source of this sequence is a human donor with Merkel cell carcinoma. The J gene is TRBJ1-3, the V gene TRBV6-5; a weak D match, TRBD1 (5 bases). CDR3 residues: CASSGDGGNTIYF. Here the CDR3 DNA reads TGTGCCAGCAGTGGGGACGGTGGAAACACCATATATTTT.